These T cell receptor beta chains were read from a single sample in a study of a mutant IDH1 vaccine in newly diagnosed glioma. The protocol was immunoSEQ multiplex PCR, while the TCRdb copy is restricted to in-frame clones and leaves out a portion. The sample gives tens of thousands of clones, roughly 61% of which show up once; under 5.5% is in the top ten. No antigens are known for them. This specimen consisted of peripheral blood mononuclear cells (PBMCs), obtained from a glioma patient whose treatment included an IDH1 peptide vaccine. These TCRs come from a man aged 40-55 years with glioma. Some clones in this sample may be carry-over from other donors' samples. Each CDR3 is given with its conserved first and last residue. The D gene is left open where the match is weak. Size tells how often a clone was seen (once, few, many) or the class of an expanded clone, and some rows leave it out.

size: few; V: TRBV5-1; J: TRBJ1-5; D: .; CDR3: CASSLRGGDQPQHF; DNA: TGCGCCAGCAGCTTGCGGGGGGGCGATCAGCCCCAGCATTTT
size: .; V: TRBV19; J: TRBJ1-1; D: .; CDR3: CASSIDRREVAFF; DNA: TGTGCCAGTAGTATAGATCGCAGGGAGGTAGCTTTCTTT
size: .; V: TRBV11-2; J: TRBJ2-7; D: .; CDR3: CASSSLREQYF; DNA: TGTGCCAGCAGCTCCCTGAGGGAGCAGTACTTC
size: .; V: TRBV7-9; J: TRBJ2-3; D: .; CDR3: CASSSHGGTADTQYF; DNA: TGTGCCAGCAGCTCCCACGGCGGGACGGCAGATACGCAGTATTTT
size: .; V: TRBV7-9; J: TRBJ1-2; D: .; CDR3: CASSLDSYGYTF; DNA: TGTGCCAGCAGCTTGGACAGCTATGGCTACACCTTC
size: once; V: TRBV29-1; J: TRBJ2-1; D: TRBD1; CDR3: CSAHRGNYNEQFF; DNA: TGCAGCGCCCACAGGGGTAACTACAATGAGCAGTTCTTC
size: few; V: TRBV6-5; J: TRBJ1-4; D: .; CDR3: CATGTTGEKLFF; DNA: TGTGCCACCGGGACAACCGGCGAAAAACTGTTTTTT
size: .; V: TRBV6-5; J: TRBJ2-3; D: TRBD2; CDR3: CASSYREDTDTQYF; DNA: TGTGCCAGCAGTTACCGGGAGGACACAGATACGCAGTATTTT
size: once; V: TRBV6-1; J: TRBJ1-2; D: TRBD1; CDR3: CASSLDRGRVYGYTF; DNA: TGTGCCAGCAGTCTAGACAGGGGGCGCGTCTATGGCTACACCTTC
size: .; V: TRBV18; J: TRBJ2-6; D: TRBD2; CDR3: CASSPRTSSLSGANVLTF; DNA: TGTGCCAGCTCACCCCGGACTAGCTCTCTCTCTGGGGCCAACGTCCTGACTTTC
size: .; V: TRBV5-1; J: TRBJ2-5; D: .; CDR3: CASSTYRAETQYF; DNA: TGCGCCAGCAGCACATACAGGGCTGAGACCCAGTACTTC
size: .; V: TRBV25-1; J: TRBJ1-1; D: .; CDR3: CASKEGKNTEAFF; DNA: TGTGCCAGCAAGGAAGGAAAGAACACTGAAGCTTTCTTT
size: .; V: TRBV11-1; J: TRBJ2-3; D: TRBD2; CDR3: CASSLLAGGSDTQYF; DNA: TGTGCCAGCAGCTTACTAGCGGGGGGATCAGATACGCAGTATTTT
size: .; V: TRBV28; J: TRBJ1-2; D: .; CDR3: CASNSGGYTF; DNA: TGTGCCAGCAACTCGGGGGGCTACACCTTC
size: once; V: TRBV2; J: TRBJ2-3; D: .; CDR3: CASGPSGSTDTQYF; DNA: TGTGCCAGCGGACCAAGCGGTTCCACAGATACGCAGTATTTT
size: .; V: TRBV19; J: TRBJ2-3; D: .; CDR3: CASSIDPTLLGDTQYF; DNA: TGTGCCAGTAGTATAGACCCGACACTTTTGGGAGATACGCAGTATTTT
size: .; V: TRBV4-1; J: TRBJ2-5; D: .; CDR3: CASSQPPGFGETQYF; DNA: TGCGCCAGCAGCCAGCCCCCAGGGTTCGGGGAGACCCAGTACTTC
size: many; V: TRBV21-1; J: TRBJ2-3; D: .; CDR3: CASSKVASGGGDTQYF; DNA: TGTGCCAGCAGCAAAGTGGCTAGCGGGGGGGGTGATACGCAGTATTTT
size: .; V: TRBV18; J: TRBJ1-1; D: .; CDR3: CASSRSGETEAFF; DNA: TGTGCCAGCTCACGTAGTGGTGAGACTGAAGCTTTCTTT
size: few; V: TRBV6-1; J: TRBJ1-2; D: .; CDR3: CASSEFTVPANYGYTF; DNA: TGTGCCAGCAGTGAATTCACAGTTCCAGCTAACTATGGCTACACCTTC
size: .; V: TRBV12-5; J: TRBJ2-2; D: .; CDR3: CASGLVVGAGELFF; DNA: TGTGCTAGTGGTTTGGTAGTCGGGGCCGGGGAGCTGTTTTTT
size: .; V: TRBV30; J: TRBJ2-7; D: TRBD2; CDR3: CAWSRGLAGVYEQYF; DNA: TGTGCCTGGAGCCGCGGGCTAGCGGGGGTCTACGAGCAGTACTTC
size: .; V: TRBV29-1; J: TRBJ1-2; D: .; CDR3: CSARLDTDYGYTF; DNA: TGCAGCGCTAGATTAGACACAGACTATGGCTACACCTTC
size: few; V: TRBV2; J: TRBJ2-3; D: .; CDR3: CAGSIGGARGTQYF; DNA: TGTGCCGGGAGCATTGGGGGTGCACGAGGCACGCAGTATTTT
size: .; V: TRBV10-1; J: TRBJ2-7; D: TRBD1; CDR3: CASSGGTVRYEQYF; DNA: TGCGCCAGCAGTGGAGGGACAGTCCGCTACGAGCAGTACTTC
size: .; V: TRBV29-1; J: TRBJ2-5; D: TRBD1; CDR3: CSVVVPGQGQETQYF; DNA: TGCAGCGTGGTCGTTCCGGGACAGGGTCAAGAGACCCAGTACTTC
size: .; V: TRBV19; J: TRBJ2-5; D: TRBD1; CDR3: CASSMTGVRETQYF; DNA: TGTGCCAGTAGTATGACAGGGGTGCGCGAGACCCAGTACTTC
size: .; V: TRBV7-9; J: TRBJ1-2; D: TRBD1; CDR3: CASSLPGQGYGYTF; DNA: TGTGCCAGCAGCTTGCCGGGACAGGGCTATGGCTACACCTTC
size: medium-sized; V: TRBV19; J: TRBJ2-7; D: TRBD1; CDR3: CASGRTGRSYEQYF; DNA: TGTGCCAGTGGGCGGACAGGCCGCTCCTACGAGCAGTACTTC
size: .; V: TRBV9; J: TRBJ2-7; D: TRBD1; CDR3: CASSVEQGSSYEQYF; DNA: TGTGCCAGCAGCGTAGAACAGGGGAGCTCCTACGAGCAGTACTTC
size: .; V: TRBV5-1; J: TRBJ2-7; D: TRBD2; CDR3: CASSLAMTSGGAGEQYF; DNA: TGCGCCAGCAGCTTGGCGATGACTAGCGGGGGGGCTGGTGAGCAGTACTTC
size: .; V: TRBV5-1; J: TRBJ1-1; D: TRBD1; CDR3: CASSLPLGDRDRTEAFF; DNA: TGCGCCAGCAGCCTACCTCTCGGTGACAGGGATCGCACTGAAGCTTTCTTT
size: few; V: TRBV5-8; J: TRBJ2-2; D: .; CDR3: CASSLPLATNTGELFF; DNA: TGTGCCAGCAGCTTGCCTCTAGCAACGAACACCGGGGAGCTGTTTTTT
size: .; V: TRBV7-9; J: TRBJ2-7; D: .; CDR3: CASSPEESYEQYF; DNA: TGTGCCAGCAGCCCGGAGGAGTCCTACGAGCAGTACTTC
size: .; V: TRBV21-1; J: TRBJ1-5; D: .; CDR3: CASTKYLPSRTGYSNQPQHF; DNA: TGTGCCAGCACCAAGTACCTTCCATCAAGGACAGGCTATAGCAATCAGCCCCAGCATTTT
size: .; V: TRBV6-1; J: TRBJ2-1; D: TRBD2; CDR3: CASSDRGLAGGKSNEQFF; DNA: TGTGCCAGCAGTGATAGAGGACTAGCGGGGGGGAAGTCGAATGAGCAGTTCTTC
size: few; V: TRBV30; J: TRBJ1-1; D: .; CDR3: CAWSWGAATEAFF; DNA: TGTGCCTGGAGCTGGGGGGCGGCCACTGAAGCTTTCTTT
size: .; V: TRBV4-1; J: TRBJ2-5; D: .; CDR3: CASSQEHFRQGTQYF; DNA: TGCGCCAGCAGCCAAGAGCACTTCCGTCAAGGGACCCAGTACTTC
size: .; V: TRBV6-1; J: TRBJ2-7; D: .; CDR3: CASSEQISYEQYF; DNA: TGTGCCAGCAGTGAACAGATATCCTACGAGCAGTACTTC
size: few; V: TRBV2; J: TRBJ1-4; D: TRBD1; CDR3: CASSLETGPGEKLFF; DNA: TGTGCCAGCAGTCTTGAGACAGGGCCGGGGGAAAAACTGTTTTTT
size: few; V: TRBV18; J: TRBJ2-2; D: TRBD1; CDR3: CASSYRGQRTGELFF; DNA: TGTGCCAGCTCATACAGGGGGCAGCGCACCGGGGAGCTGTTTTTT
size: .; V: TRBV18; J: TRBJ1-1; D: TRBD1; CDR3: CASSPGQGAFF; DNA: TGTGCCAGCTCACCGGGACAGGGGGCTTTCTTT
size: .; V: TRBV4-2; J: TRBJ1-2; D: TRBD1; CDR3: CASSQVRQGVKNYGYTF; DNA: TGTGCCAGCAGCCAAGTTCGGCAGGGGGTAAAAAACTATGGCTACACCTTC
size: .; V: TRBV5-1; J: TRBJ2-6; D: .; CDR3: CASSFDSSGANVLTF; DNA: TGCGCCAGCAGCTTCGACAGCTCTGGGGCCAACGTCCTGACTTTC
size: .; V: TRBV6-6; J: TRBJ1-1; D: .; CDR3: CASRIGVMNTEAFF; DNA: TGTGCCAGCAGGATCGGGGTGATGAACACTGAAGCTTTCTTT
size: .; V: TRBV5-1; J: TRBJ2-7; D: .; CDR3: CASSRSYEQYF; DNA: TGCGCCAGCAGCAGGTCCTACGAGCAGTACTTC
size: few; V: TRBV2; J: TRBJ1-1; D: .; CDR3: CASRPGPTENTEAFF; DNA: TGTGCCAGCAGACCGGGACCCACGGAGAACACTGAAGCTTTCTTT
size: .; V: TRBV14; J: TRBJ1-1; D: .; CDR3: CASSPWEQTNTEAFF; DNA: TGTGCCAGCAGCCCTTGGGAGCAGACGAACACTGAAGCTTTCTTT
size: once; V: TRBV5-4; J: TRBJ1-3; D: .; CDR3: CASSLGQGTGNTIYF; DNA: TGTGCCAGCAGCTTAGGGCAGGGGACAGGAAACACCATATATTTT
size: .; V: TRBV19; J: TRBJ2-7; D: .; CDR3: CASRDTPGNEQYF; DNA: TGTGCCAGTAGAGATACACCAGGCAACGAGCAGTACTTC
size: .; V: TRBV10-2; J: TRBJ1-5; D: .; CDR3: CASSESTMGLQPQHF; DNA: TGCGCCAGCAGTGAGTCGACTATGGGACTTCAGCCCCAGCATTTT
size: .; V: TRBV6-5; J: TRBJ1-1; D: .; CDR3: CASSPQGTEAFF; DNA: TGTGCCAGCAGCCCACAGGGTACGGAAGCTTTCTTT
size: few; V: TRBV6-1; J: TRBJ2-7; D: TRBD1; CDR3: CASSDGTGGYEQYF; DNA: TGTGCCAGCAGTGATGGGACAGGGGGCTACGAGCAGTACTTC
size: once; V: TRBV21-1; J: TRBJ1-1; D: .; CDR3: CASPFGALEGGQMNTEAFF; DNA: TGTGCCAGTCCCTTTGGGGCACTGGAGGGGGGACAGATGAACACTGAAGCTTTCTTT
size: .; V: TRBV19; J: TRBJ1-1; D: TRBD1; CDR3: CASRPRGQGITEAFF; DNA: TGTGCCAGTAGACCTAGGGGACAGGGGATTACTGAAGCTTTCTTT
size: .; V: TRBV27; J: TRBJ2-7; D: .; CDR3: CASSLSRGGNYEQYF; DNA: TGTGCCAGCAGTTTATCCCGCGGGGGCAACTACGAGCAGTACTTC
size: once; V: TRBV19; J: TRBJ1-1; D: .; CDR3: CASRWGPADTEAFF; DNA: TGTGCCAGTAGATGGGGTCCGGCGGACACTGAAGCTTTCTTT
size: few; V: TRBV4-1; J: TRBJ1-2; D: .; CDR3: CASSHDRIGSYTF; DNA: TGCGCCAGCAGCCATGACAGGATTGGCAGCTACACCTTC
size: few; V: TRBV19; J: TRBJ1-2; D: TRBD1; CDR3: CASRGSAGGQGYGYTF; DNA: TGTGCCAGTAGAGGGTCGGCAGGGGGCCAAGGCTATGGCTACACCTTC